Each of the 20 T cell receptor beta chains below was sequenced from the same sample in a study of blood T cell repertoires in COVID-19. Sequencing was performed with immunoSEQ multiplex PCR; in TCRdb, only in-frame clones are kept and a portion is missing. Of fewer than 250,000 clones listed, 80% to 90% are singletons. The sequencing sample was made of PBMCs or T cells enriched from blood (not recorded which). The receptor set was obtained from a woman aged 18-29 years who had recovered from COVID-19.

The genes are TRBV5-5 and TRBJ2-7, with a weak D call TRBD2 (7 bases). V was trimmed by 4 bases and J by 7 bases, leaving 21 bases between them. CDR1 is SGHKS, CDR2 YYEKEE, per germline (reference sequence). This CDR3 is built from 15 residues. CDR3 DNA sequence: TGTGCCAGCAGCGGACCGGGGGGCAGGTCGTGGGAGCAGTACTTC. It yields the protein CASSGPGGRSWEQYF.

V usage is TRBV6-5 and J usage is TRBJ1-5; a weak D match, TRBD1 (5 bases). V lost 5 bases, J lost 5 bases, and 13 bases lay in between. The CDR3 contains 14 residues. Germline CDR1 reads MNHEY; CDR2 reads SVGAGI. CDR3 sequence reads: CASSRAGDHQPQHF. The CDR3 DNA sequence: TGTGCCAGCAGTCGGGCGGGGGACCATCAGCCCCAGCATTTT.

The gene calls are TRBV7-2 and TRBJ2-3; TRBD2 matches 8 bases. The ends lost 0 bases at V and 5 bases at J; junction bases unmatched: 10. Per germline, CDR1 SGHTA and CDR2 FQGNSA. The CDR3 covers 17 residues. CDR3 amino acids: CASSLALSGGYGDTQYF. The CDR3 region has the DNA TGTGCCAGCAGCTTAGCGCTAAGCGGGGGCTACGGAGATACGCAGTATTTT.

The chain is built from TRBV6-5 and TRBJ2-1, with D possibly being TRBD1 (6 bases). Germline CDR1 MNHEY, CDR2 SVGAGI. The CDR3 runs to 15 residues. Trimming took off 6 bases at V and 3 bases at J, with 15 bases between the two ends. This CDR3 is CASRGAPGDYNEQFF. CDR3 DNA sequence: TGTGCCAGCAGGGGGGCACCAGGGGACTACAATGAGCAGTTCTTC.

Details on this clone: Other DNA sequences in the sample encode the same CDR3. This chain links TRBV5-4 with TRBJ1-1, with no clear D. This CDR3 has 14 residues. Looked up from germline, CDR1 is SGHNT and CDR2 is YYREEE (reference sequence). V lost 2 bases and J lost 1, with 9 bases in between. CDR3 bases: TGTGCCAGCAGCTTAGCCTCCGGGAACACTGAAGCTTTCTTT. Protein sequence: CASSLASGNTEAFF. The entire variable domain, with the rest obtained from reference TRBV5-4 and TRBJ1-1, is as follows: ETGVTQSPTHLIKTRGQQVTLRCSSQSGHNTVSWYQQALGQGPQFIFQYYREEENGRGNFPPRFSGLQFPNYSSELNVNALELDDSALYLCASSLASGNTEAFFGQGTRLTVV.

This chain links TRBV2 with TRBJ2-7; tentatively, D is TRBD1 (7 bases). V was shortened by 4 bases and J by 6 bases, with 16 bases between the two germline ends. Germline lookup yields CDR1 SNHLY and CDR2 FYNNEI. CDR3 length: 14 residues. DNA of the CDR3: TGTGCCAGCAGTGGGACAGGAAAGGGGGGCGAGCAGTACTTC. Protein sequence: CASSGTGKGGEQYF.

This clone was picked up a small number of times. This rearrangement joins TRBV11-2 to TRBJ1-1; D may be TRBD1 (6 bases). Germline CDR1 reads SGHAT; CDR2 reads FQNNGV. V was trimmed by 5 bases and J by 4 bases, leaving 11 bases between them. The CDR3 spans 13 residues. The CDR3 DNA sequence: TGTGCCAGCAGCCCCCAGGGGAGCACTGAAGCTTTCTTT. Translated, it gives CASSPQGSTEAFF.

This clone has just a few counts. The rearrangement joins TRBV10-3 to TRBJ1-1; D is undetermined. The CDR3 is 13 residues long. The germline V gene has CDR1 ENHRY and CDR2 SYGVKD. The germline V and J ends were trimmed by 6 bases and 11 bases, with 19 bases remaining between them. The CDR3 DNA reads TGTGCCATCAGAAAAGATAAGGACTCCCGCGCTTTCTTT. Its translation is CAIRKDKDSRAFF.

CDR3 sequence: CASTPGGETQYF. CDR3 DNA: TGTGCCAGCACTCCCGGGGGGGAGACCCAGTACTTC. The V gene is TRBV2, the J gene TRBJ2-5; 7 bases agree with TRBD2. The germline gives CDR1 SNHLY, CDR2 FYNNEI. The CDR3 consists of 12 residues. Trimming cost V 7 bases and J 5 bases; bases outside gene matches: 4.

In its sample, this clone was seen once. V gene TRBV5-1 combines with J gene TRBJ2-1, with 9 bases that match TRBD1. The junction had 7 bases not matched to a gene; V was cut back by 3 bases and J by 6 bases. The CDR3 is 15 amino acids. Germline values: CDR1 SGHRS, CDR2 YFSETQ. The CDR3 loop reads CASSWGTGKGNEQFF. CDR3 in DNA: TGCGCCAGCAGCTGGGGGACAGGGAAAGGCAATGAGCAGTTCTTC. Using reference TRBV5-1 and TRBJ2-1 for the parts outside the CDR3, the full variable domain is KAGVTQTPRYLIKTRGQQVTLSCSPISGHRSVSWYQQTPGQGLQFLFEYFSETQRNKGNFPGRFSGRQFSNSRSEMNVSTLELGDSALYLCASSWGTGKGNEQFFGPGTRLTVL.

As DNA, the CDR3 is TGTGCCAGCAGCCAAGAAGTCTTCACTATGAACACTGAAGCTTTCTTT. Its translation is CASSQEVFTMNTEAFF. The chain is built from TRBV4-2 and TRBJ1-1; D is ambiguous. The germline V and J ends were trimmed by 0 bases and 0 bases, with 11 bases remaining between them. This CDR3 has 16 residues. Germline CDR1 and CDR2: LGHNA and YNFKEQ.

The J gene is TRBJ2-7, the V gene TRBV6-5; weak D call: TRBD1 (5 bases). V was pared by 2 bases and J by 0 bases, with 14 bases between. The CDR3 covers 16 residues. From germline, CDR1 is MNHEY and CDR2 SVGAGI. The CDR3 reads CASSYRQGTSSYEQYF. In nucleotides, the CDR3 is TGTGCCAGCAGTTACCGTCAGGGTACTTCCTCCTACGAGCAGTACTTC.

The chain recombines TRBV18 with TRBJ2-1, with 8 positions matching TRBD2. The CDR3 spans 14 residues. Germline values: CDR1 KGHSH, CDR2 LQKENI. V shed 3 bases and J 4 bases; nucleotides not matched to a gene: 2. CDR3 residues: CASSPGLEYNEQFF. Here the CDR3 DNA reads TGTGCCAGCTCACCGGGACTAGAATACAATGAGCAGTTCTTC.

This clone was seen a few times. The V and J genes are TRBV6-5 and TRBJ2-5; 9 bases are a match to TRBD1. CDR3 length equals 13 residues. Unmatched junction bases numbered 3, after V lost 6 bases and J lost 4 bases. Germline CDR1 and CDR2: MNHEY and SVGAGI. The CDR3 DNA follows: TGTGCCAGCAGGAAGGGACAGGGAGAGACCCAGTACTTC. Translating it yields CASRKGQGETQYF.

This clone was observed a single time. V is TRBV15 and J is TRBJ1-5; 9 bases agree with TRBD1. Per germline, CDR1 LNHNV and CDR2 YYDKDF (reference sequence). The ends lost 5 bases at V and 6 bases at J; junction bases unmatched: 8. This CDR3 spans 15 amino acids. The CDR3 coding sequence is TGTGCCACCAGCCCCCGGGACAGGGTAAGTCAGCCCCAGCATTTT. Protein product: CATSPRDRVSQPQHF.

CDR3 region: CAIRKTGDSGNTIYF. The CDR3 nucleotides read TGTGCCATCAGGAAGACAGGTGACTCTGGAAACACCATATATTTT. The chain recombines TRBV10-3 with TRBJ1-3; D possibly corresponds to TRBD1 (6 bases). The CDR3 runs 15 residues. Per germline, CDR1 ENHRY and CDR2 SYGVKD. Between the trimmed V and J ends, which lost 6 bases and 0 bases, there was a span of 12 bases.

This chain connects TRBV6-5 to TRBJ2-1; possible D gene TRBD1, 6 bases. The CDR3 spans 13 residues. Germline CDR1 MNHEY, CDR2 SVGAGI. Trimming removed 8 bases at V and 10 bases at J, with 18 bases between. The CDR3: CASATPGQGEQFF. Written as DNA, the CDR3 is TGTGCCAGCGCAACTCCGGGACAAGGCGAGCAGTTCTTC.

The chain carries TRBV5-5 and TRBJ1-1; D possibly corresponds to TRBD1 (6 bases). The V end lost 1 base, the J end lost 2 bases, and 15 bases lay between the germline ends. Germline CDR1 is SGHKS and CDR2 is YYEKEE (reference sequence). The CDR3 totals 16 residues. The CDR3 region is CASSLRFWGLNTEAFF. CDR3 sequence (DNA): TGTGCCAGCAGCTTGAGGTTTTGGGGGCTAAACACTGAAGCTTTCTTT.

The genes are TRBV5-8 and TRBJ1-5, with 8 bases fitting TRBD1. CDR1 is SGHTS and CDR2 is YDEGEE in the germline V gene. The CDR3 sequence is 15 residues long. The V segment lost 4 bases and the J segment 1 base; nucleotides outside the gene matches: 4. The CDR3, as DNA: TGTGCCAGCAGCCATGGACAGGGCAGCAATCAGCCCCAGCATTTT. Its translation is CASSHGQGSNQPQHF.

The rearrangement joins TRBV11-2 to TRBJ2-3, with TRBD2 matching over 14 bases. The germline V gene encodes CDR1 SGHAT and CDR2 FQNNGV. V shed 6 bases and J 1 base; nucleotides not matched to a gene: 6. This CDR3 comprises 17 residues. DNA of the CDR3: TGTGCCAGCAGGCGACTAGCGGGGGGGCCCGGCACAGATACGCAGTATTTT. Residues: CASRRLAGGPGTDTQYF.